The next 23 T cell receptor beta chains were all read from a single sample in a study of T cells after yellow fever vaccination. Using its own MiXCR run on the 5' RACE reads, TCRdb lists one record per CDR3 protein. This table has 250,000 to 400,000 distinct CDR3 sequences, about 4% appearing once. The sequencing used PBMCs, collected 5 days after the yellow fever booster vaccination. These receptors were obtained from a man aged 18 to 30 who received the YFV17D yellow fever vaccine.

The chain carries TRBV6-5 and TRBJ1-5; D is undetermined. CDR1 MNHEY and CDR2 SVGAGI come from the germline V gene. The CDR3 has 14 amino acids. V gave up 5 bases and J gave up 4 bases, with 12 bases separating them. The CDR3 spells CASSNFDKNQPQHF. CDR3 DNA sequence: TGTGCCAGCAGTAATTTTGACAAAAATCAGCCCCAGCATTTT.

This clonotype has a count of ten or more. The chain couples TRBV5-1 to TRBJ2-1; possible D gene TRBD2, 6 bases. Germline V gene data show CDR1 as SGHRS and CDR2 as YFSETQ. With 0 bases removed from V and 0 bases from J, the gap between germline ends came to 7 bases. This CDR3 spans 15 amino acids. The CDR3 DNA reads as TGCGCCAGCAGCTTGGGGGGGGTCTCCTACAATGAGCAGTTCTTC. Translation gives CASSLGGVSYNEQFF.

The rearrangement links TRBV14 to TRBJ1-4; 10 bases are shared with TRBD1. The V gene's germline CDR1 is SGHDN and CDR2 FVKESK. This CDR3 contains 14 residues. J lost 6 bases, V lost 5 bases, and 3 bases had no gene match. CDR3 bases: TGTGCCAGCAGCGCGGGACAGGGGTATGAAAAACTGTTTTTT. Protein: CASSAGQGYEKLFF.

This clonotype was counted between two and nine times. The rearrangement uses TRBV7-9 and TRBJ1-1; 12 bases map to TRBD1. Germline CDR1 reads SEHNR; CDR2 reads FQNEAQ (reference sequence). V shed 5 bases and J 2 bases; nucleotides not matched to a gene: 6. This CDR3 spans 16 amino acids. In DNA, the CDR3 is TGTGCCAGCAGCCCCCGGGACAGGGGGCCTAACACTGAAGCTTTCTTT. Protein: CASSPRDRGPNTEAFF.

This clonotype came up a few times. J is TRBJ2-2 and V is TRBV28; D is perhaps TRBD2 (6 bases). The CDR3 contains 15 residues. Trimming removed 7 bases at V and 1 base at J, with 13 bases between. The germline gives CDR1 MDHEN, CDR2 SYDVKM. The CDR3 DNA reads as TGTGCCAGCACCCCCGGGACTCTGAACACCGGGGAGCTGTTTTTT. It is translated as CASTPGTLNTGELFF.

This clonotype occurred many times. The chain joins TRBV7-2 to TRBJ1-1; D not certain. In germline, CDR1 is SGHTA, CDR2 FQGNSA. The CDR3 covers 14 residues. The V end was cut by 1 base, the J end by 1 base, with 7 bases between. The CDR3 loop reads CASSLDYQNTEAFF. CDR3 DNA: TGTGCCAGCAGCTTAGATTACCAGAACACTGAAGCTTTCTTT.

This chain links TRBV7-3 with TRBJ2-2; D tentatively fits TRBD1 or TRBD2 (7 bases each). V was trimmed by 5 bases and J by 3 bases, leaving 16 bases between them. The CDR3 length is 16 residues. Germline CDR1 is SGHTA and CDR2 is FQGTGA. The CDR3 DNA reads TGTGCCAGCAGCCCCCCCAGGGGGGGGGACACCGGGGAGCTGTTTTTT. This gives the protein CASSPPRGGDTGELFF.

This clonotype has a handful of counts. V usage is TRBV19 and J usage is TRBJ2-2; D not resolved. V was cut by 3 bases and J by 3 bases, with 14 bases left in between. The CDR3 is made up of 16 amino acids. In germline, CDR1 is LNHDA, CDR2 SQIVND (reference sequence). The chain's CDR3 is CASSIGIGKDTGELFF. CDR3 coding DNA: TGTGCCAGTAGTATTGGTATCGGCAAAGACACCGGGGAGCTGTTTTTT.

This clonotype occurred a few times. At one end, the junction sequence differs from germline, possibly due to a read error. The rearrangement uses TRBV7-8 and TRBJ2-2; unclear D gene. Germline V gives CDR1 SGHVS, CDR2 FQNEAQ. The CDR3 contains 14 residues. CDR3 loop: CSSSPPSNTGELFF. The CDR3, as DNA: TGTTCCAGCAGTCCACCCTCGAACACCGGGGAGCTGTTTTTT.

This clonotype was counted at least ten times. The chain joins TRBV12-3 or TRBV12-4 to TRBJ1-4; 7 positions agree with TRBD1. The ends lost 4 bases at V and 0 bases at J; junction bases unmatched: 11. The CDR3 is 18 amino acids. The CDR3 is CASSSAGGRHPTNEKLFF. DNA of the CDR3: TGTGCCAGCAGTTCCGCAGGGGGGAGACATCCAACTAATGAAAAACTGTTTTTT.

A few counts support this clonotype. This chain joins TRBV7-2 and TRBJ1-4; the match to TRBD1 covers 9 bases. V shed 1 base and J 7 bases; nucleotides not matched to a gene: 7. The CDR3 has 16 amino acids. Germline V CDR1 and CDR2: SGHTA, FQGNSA. The CDR3 nucleotides read TGTGCCAGCAGCTTAGGGGGGGGGACAGGGCTTGAAAAACTGTTTTTT. Its translation: CASSLGGGTGLEKLFF.

This clonotype was detected a few times. The V and J genes are TRBV20-1 and TRBJ1-5; no reliable D call. Per the germline V gene, CDR1 is DFQATT and CDR2 is SNEGSKA (reference sequence). The CDR3 extends over 14 amino acids. Trimming took off 0 bases at V and 0 bases at J, with 6 bases between the two ends. CDR3 region: CSARDPVSNQPQHF. CDR3 bases: TGCAGTGCTAGAGATCCGGTTAGCAATCAGCCCCAGCATTTT.

The V call is TRBV7-9, the J call TRBJ1-1; D may be TRBD1 (6 bases). This CDR3 is 14 amino acids long. Trimming took 6 bases from V and 7 from J, leaving 18 bases between them. Germline lookup yields CDR1 SEHNR and CDR2 FQNEAQ (reference sequence). The CDR3 nucleotides read TGTGCCAGCAGACAAACAGGGTTCGCGGGTGAAGCTTTCTTT. Protein sequence: CASRQTGFAGEAFF.

This clonotype has a handful of counts. The chain couples TRBV12-3 or TRBV12-4 to TRBJ2-1, with D possibly being TRBD2 (7 bases). V lost 7 bases and J 7 bases, leaving 17 bases between the germline ends. This CDR3 contains 14 residues. In DNA form, the CDR3 reads TGTGCCAGCAAAGACGCGGGGGCGGGGAATGAGCAGTTCTTC. Translated: CASKDAGAGNEQFF.

This clonotype has a handful of counts. The chain carries TRBV15 and TRBJ2-3; D not certain. CDR1 and CDR2 (germline): LNHNV, YYDKDF (reference sequence). V lost 1 base, J lost 1 base, and 12 bases lay in between. This CDR3 contains 16 residues. The CDR3 spells CATSRAGRSGTDTQYF. In nucleotides, the CDR3 is TGTGCCACCAGCAGAGCTGGGCGGAGCGGCACAGATACGCAGTATTTT.

This clonotype was seen ten or more times. The rearrangement uses TRBV7-9 and TRBJ2-7; 9 bases match TRBD1. The CDR3 contains 15 residues. Trimming at V came to 3 bases and at J to 5 bases, leaving 8 bases not matched to a gene. Germline lookup yields CDR1 SEHNR and CDR2 FQNEAQ (reference sequence). The CDR3 sequence is CASSFLGQGNHEQYV. The CDR3 DNA is TGTGCCAGCAGCTTCTTAGGACAGGGGAACCACGAGCAGTACGTC.

This clonotype was counted a few times. The V call is TRBV28, the J call TRBJ1-2; 11 positions match TRBD1. CDR1 and CDR2 (germline): MDHEN, SYDVKM. The CDR3 sequence is 15 residues long. The V segment lost 6 bases and the J segment 4 bases; nucleotides outside the gene matches: 7. CDR3 in DNA: TGTGCCAGCAGACACCGGGACAGGGGGATCTATGGCTACACCTTC. Protein product: CASRHRDRGIYGYTF.

The chain is built from TRBV10-3 and TRBJ2-3; no definite D call. Germline lookup yields CDR1 ENHRY and CDR2 SYGVKD. V was shortened by 0 bases and J by 5 bases, with 0 bases between the two germline ends. The CDR3 runs to 11 residues. The CDR3 here is CAISESDTQYF. CDR3 nucleotides: TGTGCCATCAGTGAGTCAGATACGCAGTATTTT.

This clonotype has only a few counts. The genes are TRBV6-5 and TRBJ2-1; 9 bases match TRBD2. J was trimmed by 5 bases and V by 4 bases; bases with no gene match: 9. This CDR3 is 16 amino acids long. Germline V gene data show CDR1 as MNHEY and CDR2 as SVGAGI. The CDR3 DNA is TGTGCCAGCAGTTTCTATAGCGGGGGTCCCCACAATGAGCAGTTCTTC. This codes for CASSFYSGGPHNEQFF.

CDR3 sequence reads: CASGESYNSPLHF. The CDR3 DNA follows: TGTGCCAGCGGGGAGTCCTATAATTCACCCCTCCACTTT. This chain connects TRBV11-2 to TRBJ1-6, with D hard to call. The CDR3 has 13 residues. Germline V gene data show CDR1 as SGHAT and CDR2 as FQNNGV. Trimming took 8 bases from V and 1 from J, leaving 6 bases between them.

The chain has TRBV20-1 and TRBJ2-3; TRBD2 is a possible D gene (6 bases). Germline V lookup: CDR1 DFQATT, CDR2 SNEGSKA (reference sequence). Trimming cost V 2 bases and J 5 bases, with 11 bases left between them. The CDR3 covers 13 residues. The CDR3: CSARLDGGDTQYF. The CDR3 bases are TGCAGTGCTAGACTAGACGGGGGAGATACGCAGTATTTT.

This clonotype was seen a few times. V gene TRBV9 combines with J gene TRBJ2-1; TRBD1 agrees at 10 bases. The V and J ends lost 4 bases and 6 bases, in that order; junction bases with no gene match: 10. The CDR3 runs to 16 residues. Germline CDR1 and CDR2: SGDLS and YYNGEE. The CDR3 region is CASSPLRQGAGNEQFF. Written as DNA, the CDR3 is TGTGCCAGCAGCCCCCTGAGACAGGGGGCGGGCAATGAGCAGTTCTTC.

This clonotype was recorded many times. The rearrangement links TRBV12-3 or TRBV12-4 to TRBJ1-4; weak D call: TRBD1 (5 bases). Trimming left V 10 bases short and J 7 bases short, with 22 bases between. This CDR3 is built from 15 residues. The CDR3 DNA is TGTGCCACCTCCCCAGAGGGGTTATCGTCTGAAAAACTGTTTTTT. Amino acids: CATSPEGLSSEKLFF.